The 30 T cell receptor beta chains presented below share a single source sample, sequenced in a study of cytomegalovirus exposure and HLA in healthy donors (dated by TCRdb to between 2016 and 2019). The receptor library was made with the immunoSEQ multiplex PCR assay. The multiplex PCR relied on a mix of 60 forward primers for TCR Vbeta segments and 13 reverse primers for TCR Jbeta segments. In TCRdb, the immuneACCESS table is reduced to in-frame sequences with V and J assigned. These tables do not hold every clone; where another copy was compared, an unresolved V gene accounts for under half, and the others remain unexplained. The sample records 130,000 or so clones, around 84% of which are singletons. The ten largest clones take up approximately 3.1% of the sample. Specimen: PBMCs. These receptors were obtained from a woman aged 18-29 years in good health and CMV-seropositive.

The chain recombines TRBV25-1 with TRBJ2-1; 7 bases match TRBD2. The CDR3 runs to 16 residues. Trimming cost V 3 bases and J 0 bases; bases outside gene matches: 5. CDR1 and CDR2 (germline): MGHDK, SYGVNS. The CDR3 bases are TGTGCCAGCAGTGATGGGGGAGGGATCTCCTACAATGAGCAGTTCTTC. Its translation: CASSDGGGISYNEQFF.

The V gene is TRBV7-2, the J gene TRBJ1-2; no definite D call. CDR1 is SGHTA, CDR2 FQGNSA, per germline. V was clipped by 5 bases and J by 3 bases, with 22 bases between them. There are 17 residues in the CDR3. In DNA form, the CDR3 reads TGTGCCAGCAGCCTTACGGACTGGGAGGAGGGCGACTATGGCTACACCTTC. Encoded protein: CASSLTDWEEGDYGYTF.

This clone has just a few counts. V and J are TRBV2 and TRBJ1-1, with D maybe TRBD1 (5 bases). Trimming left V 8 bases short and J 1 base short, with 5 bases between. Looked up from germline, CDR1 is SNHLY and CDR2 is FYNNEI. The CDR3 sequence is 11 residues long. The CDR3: CASGQNTEAFF. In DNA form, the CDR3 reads TGTGCCAGCGGACAGAACACTGAAGCTTTCTTT.

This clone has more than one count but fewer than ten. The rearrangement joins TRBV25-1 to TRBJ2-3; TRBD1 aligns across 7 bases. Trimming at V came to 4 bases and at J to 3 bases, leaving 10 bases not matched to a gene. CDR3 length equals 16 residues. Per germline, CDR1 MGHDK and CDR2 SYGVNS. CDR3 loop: CASSGDYRGRTDTQYF. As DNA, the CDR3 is TGTGCCAGCAGTGGGGATTACAGGGGTCGAACAGATACGCAGTATTTT.

This chain's CDR3 is CASSQSQLGRYNEQFF. The CDR3 DNA reads TGTGCCAGCAGCCAATCCCAGTTGGGGCGCTACAATGAGCAGTTCTTC. The V gene is TRBV4-2, the J gene TRBJ2-1; D is perhaps TRBD1 (5 bases). CDR3 length: 16 amino acids. The ends were cut back, 2 bases at V and 3 bases at J, with 14 bases in the middle. Germline lookup yields CDR1 LGHNA and CDR2 YNFKEQ.

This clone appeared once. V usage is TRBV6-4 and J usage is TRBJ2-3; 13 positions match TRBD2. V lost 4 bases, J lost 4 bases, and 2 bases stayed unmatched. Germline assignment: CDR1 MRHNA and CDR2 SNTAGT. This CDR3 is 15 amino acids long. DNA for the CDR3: TGTGCCAGCAGTGGGACTAGCGGGGGATCAGATACGCAGTATTTT. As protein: CASSGTSGGSDTQYF.

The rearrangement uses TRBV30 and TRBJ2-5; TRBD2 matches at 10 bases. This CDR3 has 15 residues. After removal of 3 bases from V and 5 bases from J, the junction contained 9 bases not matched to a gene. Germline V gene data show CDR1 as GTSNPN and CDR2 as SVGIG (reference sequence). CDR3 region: CAWRPSGGARETQYF. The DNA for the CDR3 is TGTGCCTGGAGGCCGAGCGGGGGGGCACGGGAGACCCAGTACTTC.

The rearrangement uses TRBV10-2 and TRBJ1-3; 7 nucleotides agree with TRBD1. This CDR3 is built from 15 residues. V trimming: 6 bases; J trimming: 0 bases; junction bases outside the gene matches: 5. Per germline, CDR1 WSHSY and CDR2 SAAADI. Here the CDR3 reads CASRGGQHSGNTIYF. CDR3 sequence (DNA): TGCGCCAGCAGGGGGGGACAGCACTCTGGAAACACCATATATTTT.

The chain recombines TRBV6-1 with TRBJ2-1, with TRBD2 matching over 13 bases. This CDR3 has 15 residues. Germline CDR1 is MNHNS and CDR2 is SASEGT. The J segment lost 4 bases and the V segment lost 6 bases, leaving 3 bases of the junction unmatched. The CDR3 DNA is TGTGCCAGCAGGGGACTAGCGGGGTTATACAATGAGCAGTTCTTC. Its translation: CASRGLAGLYNEQFF.

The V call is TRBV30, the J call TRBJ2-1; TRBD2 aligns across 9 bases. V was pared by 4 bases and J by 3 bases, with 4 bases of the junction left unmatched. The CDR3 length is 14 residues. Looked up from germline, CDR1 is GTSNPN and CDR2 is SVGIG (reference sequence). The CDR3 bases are TGTGCCTGGAAGCGCGGGGGGGTCTACAATGAGCAGTTCTTC. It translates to CAWKRGGVYNEQFF.

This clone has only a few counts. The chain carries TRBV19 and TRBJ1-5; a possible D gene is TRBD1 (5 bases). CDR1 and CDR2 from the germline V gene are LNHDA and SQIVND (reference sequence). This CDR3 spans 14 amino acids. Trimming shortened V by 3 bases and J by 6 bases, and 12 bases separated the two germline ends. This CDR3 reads CASSIAGGGQPQHF. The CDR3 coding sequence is TGTGCCAGTAGTATCGCGGGGGGAGGTCAGCCCCAGCATTTT.

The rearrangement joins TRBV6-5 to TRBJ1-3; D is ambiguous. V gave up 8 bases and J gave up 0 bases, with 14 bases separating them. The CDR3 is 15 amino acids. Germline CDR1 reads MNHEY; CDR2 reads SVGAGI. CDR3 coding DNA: TGTGCCAGCCACCCCGGGAGGTACTCTGGAAACACCATATATTTT. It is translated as CASHPGRYSGNTIYF.

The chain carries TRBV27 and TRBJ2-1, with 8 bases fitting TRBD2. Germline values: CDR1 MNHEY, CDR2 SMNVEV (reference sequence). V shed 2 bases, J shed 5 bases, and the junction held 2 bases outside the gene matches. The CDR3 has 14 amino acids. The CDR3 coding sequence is TGTGCCAGCAGTTTACGGGGGGGTAACAATGAGCAGTTCTTC. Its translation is CASSLRGGNNEQFF.

As DNA, the CDR3 is TGTGCCAGCACCGTGACTAGCGGGGGGTCGGCAGATACGCAGTATTTT. Translated, it gives CASTVTSGGSADTQYF. This sequence joins TRBV5-4 and TRBJ2-3, with TRBD2 identical over 13 bases. The CDR3 is made up of 16 amino acids. Trimming took 6 bases from V and 4 from J; bases not matched to a gene: 8. Germline V gene sequence: CDR1 SGHNT, CDR2 YYREEE (reference sequence).

The CDR3, as DNA: TGTGCCAGCAGCCAAGTCAGATACGGGGACTCTGGAAACACCATATATTTT. This encodes CASSQVRYGDSGNTIYF. The chain uses TRBV4-2 and TRBJ1-3; D is uncertain. Germline CDR1 and CDR2: LGHNA and YNFKEQ. This CDR3 comprises 17 residues. V shed 1 base and J shed 0 bases, with 13 bases lying between them.

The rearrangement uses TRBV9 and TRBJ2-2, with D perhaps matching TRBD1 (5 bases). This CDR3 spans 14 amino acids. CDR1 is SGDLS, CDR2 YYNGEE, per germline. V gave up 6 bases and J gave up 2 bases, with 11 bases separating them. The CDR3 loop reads CASTLGQNTGELFF. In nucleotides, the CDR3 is TGTGCCAGCACCTTAGGACAAAACACCGGGGAGCTGTTTTTT. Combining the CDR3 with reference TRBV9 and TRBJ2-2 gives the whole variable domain DSGVTQTPKHLITATGQRVTLRCSPRSGDLSVYWYQQSLDQGLQFLIQYYNGEERAKGNILERFSAQQFPDLHSELNLSSLELGDSALYFCASTLGQNTGELFFGEGSRLTVL.

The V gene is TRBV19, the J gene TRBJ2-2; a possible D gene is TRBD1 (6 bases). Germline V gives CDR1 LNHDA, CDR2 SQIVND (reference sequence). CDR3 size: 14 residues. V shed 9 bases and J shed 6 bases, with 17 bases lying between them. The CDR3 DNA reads TGTGCCAGCAACAGGGACCGGCCGGCCGGGGAGCTGTTTTTT. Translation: CASNRDRPAGELFF.

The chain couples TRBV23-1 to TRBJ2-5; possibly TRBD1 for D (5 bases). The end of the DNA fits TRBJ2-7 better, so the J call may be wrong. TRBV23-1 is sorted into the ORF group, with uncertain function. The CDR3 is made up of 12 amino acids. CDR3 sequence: CASRDTSYEQYF. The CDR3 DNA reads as TGCGCCAGCAGGGACACCTCCTACGAGCAGTACTTC.

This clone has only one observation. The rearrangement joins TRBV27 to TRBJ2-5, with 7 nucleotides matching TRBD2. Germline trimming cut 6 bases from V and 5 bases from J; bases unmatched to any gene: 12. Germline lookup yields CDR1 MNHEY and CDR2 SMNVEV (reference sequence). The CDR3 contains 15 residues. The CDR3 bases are TGTGCCAGCAGGACAGTTCAGAACGGGAGGGAGACCCAGTACTTC. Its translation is CASRTVQNGRETQYF.

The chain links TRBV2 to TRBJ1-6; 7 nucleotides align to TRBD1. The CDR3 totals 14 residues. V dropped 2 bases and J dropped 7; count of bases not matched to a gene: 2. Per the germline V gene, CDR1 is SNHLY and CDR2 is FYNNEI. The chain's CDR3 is CASSEQGENSPLHF. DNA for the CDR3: TGTGCCAGCAGTGAACAGGGGGAGAATTCACCCCTCCACTTT.

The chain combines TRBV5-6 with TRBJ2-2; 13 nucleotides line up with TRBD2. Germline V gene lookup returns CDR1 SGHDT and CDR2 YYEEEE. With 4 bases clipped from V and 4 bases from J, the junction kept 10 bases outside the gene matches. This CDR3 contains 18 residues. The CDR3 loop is CASSQLAGGLRGTGELFF. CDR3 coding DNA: TGTGCCAGCAGCCAACTAGCGGGGGGGCTGCGTGGCACCGGGGAGCTGTTTTTT.

DNA of the CDR3: TGTGCCAGCAGCCCCCGACTAGGTAACACCGGGGAGCTGTTTTTT. Protein sequence: CASSPRLGNTGELFF. This chain uses TRBV9 with TRBJ2-2, with D perhaps matching TRBD2 (6 bases). Trimming removed 4 bases from V and 2 bases from J, with 12 bases in between. The CDR3 has 15 amino acids. Germline V gene sequence: CDR1 SGDLS, CDR2 YYNGEE.

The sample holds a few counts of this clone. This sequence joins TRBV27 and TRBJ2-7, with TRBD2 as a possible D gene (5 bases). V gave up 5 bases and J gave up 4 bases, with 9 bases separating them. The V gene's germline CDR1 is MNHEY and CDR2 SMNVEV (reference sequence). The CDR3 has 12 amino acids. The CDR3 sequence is CASSPSPYEQYF. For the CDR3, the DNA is TGTGCCAGCAGTCCTAGCCCTTACGAGCAGTACTTC.

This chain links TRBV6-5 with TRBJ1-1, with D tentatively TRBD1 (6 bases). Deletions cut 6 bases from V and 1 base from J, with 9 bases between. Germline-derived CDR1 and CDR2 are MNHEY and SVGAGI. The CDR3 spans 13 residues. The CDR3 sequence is CASSRDKNTEAFF. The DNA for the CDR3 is TGTGCCAGCAGCCGGGACAAGAACACTGAAGCTTTCTTT.

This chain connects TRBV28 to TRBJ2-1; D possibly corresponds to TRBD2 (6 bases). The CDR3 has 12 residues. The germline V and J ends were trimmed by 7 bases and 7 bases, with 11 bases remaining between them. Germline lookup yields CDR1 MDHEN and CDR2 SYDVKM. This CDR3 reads CASNRRDNEQFF. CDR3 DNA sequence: TGTGCCAGCAATCGGAGGGATAATGAGCAGTTCTTC. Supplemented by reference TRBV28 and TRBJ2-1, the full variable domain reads DVKVTQSSRYLVKRTGEKVFLECVQDMDHENMFWYRQDPGLGLRLIYFSYDVKMKEKGDIPEGYSVSREKKERFSLILESASTNQTSMYLCASNRRDNEQFFGPGTRLTVL.

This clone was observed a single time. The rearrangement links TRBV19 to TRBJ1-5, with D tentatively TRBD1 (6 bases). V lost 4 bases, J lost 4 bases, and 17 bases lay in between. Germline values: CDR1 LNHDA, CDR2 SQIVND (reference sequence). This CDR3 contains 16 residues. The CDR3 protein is CASSKNTGNLNQPQHF. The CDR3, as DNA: TGTGCCAGTAGTAAAAATACAGGGAATTTGAATCAGCCCCAGCATTTT.

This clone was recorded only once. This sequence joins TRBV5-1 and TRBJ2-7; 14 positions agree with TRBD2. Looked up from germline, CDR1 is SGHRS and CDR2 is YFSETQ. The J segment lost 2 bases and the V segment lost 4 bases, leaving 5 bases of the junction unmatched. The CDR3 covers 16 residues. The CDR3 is CASSLGTSGGPYEQYF. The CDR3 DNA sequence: TGCGCCAGCAGCCTCGGGACTAGCGGGGGTCCCTACGAGCAGTACTTC.

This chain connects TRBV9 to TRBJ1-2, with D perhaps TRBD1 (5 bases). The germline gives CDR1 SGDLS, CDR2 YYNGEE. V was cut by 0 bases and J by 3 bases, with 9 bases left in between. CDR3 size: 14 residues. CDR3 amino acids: CASSVGEGYYGYTF. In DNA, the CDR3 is TGTGCCAGCAGCGTAGGGGAGGGGTACTATGGCTACACCTTC. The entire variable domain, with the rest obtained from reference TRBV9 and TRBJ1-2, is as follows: DSGVTQTPKHLITATGQRVTLRCSPRSGDLSVYWYQQSLDQGLQFLIQYYNGEERAKGNILERFSAQQFPDLHSELNLSSLELGDSALYFCASSVGEGYYGYTFGSGTRLTVV.

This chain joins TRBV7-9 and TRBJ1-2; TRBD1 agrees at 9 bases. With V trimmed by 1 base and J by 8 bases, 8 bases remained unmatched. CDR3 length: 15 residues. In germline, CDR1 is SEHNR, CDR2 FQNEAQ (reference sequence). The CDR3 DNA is TGTGCCAGCAGCTTAGGGACAGGGGATGCGAGCGGCTACACCTTC. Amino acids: CASSLGTGDASGYTF.

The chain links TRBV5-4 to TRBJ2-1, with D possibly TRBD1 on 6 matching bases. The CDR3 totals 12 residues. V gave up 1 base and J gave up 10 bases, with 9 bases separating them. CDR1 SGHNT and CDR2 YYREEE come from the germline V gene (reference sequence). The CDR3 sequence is CASSLQGMEQFF. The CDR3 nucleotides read TGTGCCAGCAGCTTGCAGGGGATGGAGCAGTTCTTC. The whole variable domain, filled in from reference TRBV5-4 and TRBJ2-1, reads ETGVTQSPTHLIKTRGQQVTLRCSSQSGHNTVSWYQQALGQGPQFIFQYYREEENGRGNFPPRFSGLQFPNYSSELNVNALELDDSALYLCASSLQGMEQFFGPGTRLTVL.